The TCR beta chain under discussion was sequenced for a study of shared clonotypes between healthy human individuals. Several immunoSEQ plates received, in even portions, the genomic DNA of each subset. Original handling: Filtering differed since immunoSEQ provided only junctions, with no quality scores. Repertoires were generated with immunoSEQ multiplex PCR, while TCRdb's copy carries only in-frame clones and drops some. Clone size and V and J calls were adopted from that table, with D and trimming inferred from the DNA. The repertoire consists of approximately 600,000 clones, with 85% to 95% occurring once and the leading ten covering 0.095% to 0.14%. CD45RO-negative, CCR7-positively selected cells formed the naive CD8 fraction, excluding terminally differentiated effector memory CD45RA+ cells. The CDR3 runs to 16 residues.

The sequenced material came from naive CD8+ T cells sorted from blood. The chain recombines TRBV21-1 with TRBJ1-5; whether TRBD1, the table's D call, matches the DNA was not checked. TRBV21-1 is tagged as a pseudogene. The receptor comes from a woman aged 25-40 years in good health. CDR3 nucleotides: TGTGCCAGCAGCAACCCCGGGACAGATAGCAATCAGCCCCAGCATTTT. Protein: CASSNPGTDSNQPQHF.